One TCR beta chain is described in this entry. The antigen is not known. This sample is part of a study of OX40 agonist ivuxolimab in advanced cancers. Study background: The dose-escalation cohort was around 83% male, with a mean age of around 60 years, ranging roughly 20 to 90. Study findings and constraints: Blood T cells, both CD4+ and CD8+, expanded clonally by week 6 at 0.1 to 3.0 mg/kg. Expanded clones were, on average, more numerous in CD8+ T cells than in CD4+.

V dropped 3 bases and J dropped 4; count of bases not matched to a gene: 5. The CDR3 totals 15 residues. CDR1 and CDR2 (germline): MDHEN, SYDVKM. Data came from immunoSEQ multiplex PCR; TCRdb stores just in-frame clones and leaves some out. The table has about 80,000 clones, roughly nine tenths seen once. This sequence originates from an adult with an advanced solid tumor such as melanoma, head and neck, liver or kidney cancer. The sequenced sample was CD4+ or CD8+ T cells sorted from blood, obtained in a trial of the OX40 agonist ivuxolimab. The V gene is TRBV28, the J gene TRBJ1-3; 8 bases line up with TRBD1. CDR3 sequence reads: CASSLYGTGGNTIYF. In DNA, the CDR3 is TGTGCCAGCAGTTTGTATGGGACAGGAGGAAACACCATATATTTT. Together with reference TRBV28 and TRBJ1-3, the CDR3 gives the full variable domain: DVKVTQSSRYLVKRTGEKVFLECVQDMDHENMFWYRQDPGLGLRLIYFSYDVKMKEKGDIPEGYSVSREKKERFSLILESASTNQTSMYLCASSLYGTGGNTIYFGEGSWLTVV.